The present T cell receptor beta chain was sequenced within a study of T cell responses to AZD1222 COVID-19 vaccine. Clones were sequenced by immunoSEQ multiplex PCR, and TCRdb holds only the in-frame ones, with some missing. The sample holds 43,000 or so clones, roughly 91% seen once. CDR3 size: 13 residues. V trimming: 6 bases; J trimming: 0 bases; junction bases outside the gene matches: 1. CDR1 is MNHEY, CDR2 SMNVEV, per germline (reference sequence). V usage is TRBV27 and J usage is TRBJ2-7, with 8 bases fitting TRBD1. The sequence derives from an adult who received the AZD1222 COVID-19 vaccine. The material was peripheral blood, obtained 28 days after the second AZD1222 dose. CDR3 nucleotide sequence: TGTGCCAGCAGGGACAGGGCCTCCTACGAGCAGTACTTC. This sequence encodes CASRDRASYEQYF.